The 21 T cell receptor beta chains given below trace back to one sample, sequenced in a study of blood T cell repertoires in COVID-19 (dated by TCRdb to about 2020). The library was obtained by the immunoSEQ multiplex PCR assay. TCRdb stores this immuneACCESS table with in-frame sequences only. Part of the clones is absent; in the studies checked, under half of the shortfall reflects unresolved V genes, and no reason is known for the rest. This sample is represented by around 200,000 clones; 85% to 90% of them were singletons. Roughly 20% of the sample is held by the ten biggest clonotypes. What was sequenced was peripheral blood. These receptors were obtained from a man between 65 and 85 years old with active or convalescent COVID-19.

As to this clone: Other DNA sequences from this sample encode an identical CDR3 as well. The chain couples TRBV18 to TRBJ1-5; no definite D call. In germline, CDR1 is KGHSH, CDR2 LQKENI. The CDR3 has 13 residues. V was shortened by 2 bases and J by 2 bases, with 4 bases between the two germline ends. The CDR3 DNA reads TGTGCCAGCTCACCAGGAGGCAATCAGCCCCAGCATTTT. Translated, it gives CASSPGGNQPQHF.

This clone was observed at least ten times. V and J are TRBV7-3 and TRBJ2-2, with D hard to call. Trimming cost V 6 bases and J 7 bases, with 15 bases left between them. The CDR3 contains 14 residues. Germline CDR1 is SGHTA and CDR2 is FQGTGA. DNA for the CDR3: TGTGCCAGCAGAGGAGAAGGTCCGTACGGGGAGCTGTTTTTT. Protein product: CASRGEGPYGELFF.

A few counts support this clone. The chain links TRBV7-9 to TRBJ2-5; no firm D call. Germline V gives CDR1 SEHNR, CDR2 FQNEAQ (reference sequence). The CDR3 contains 13 residues. Trimming took off 4 bases at V and 0 bases at J, with 6 bases between the two ends. CDR3 region: CASSYDNQETQYF. In nucleotides, the CDR3 is TGTGCCAGCAGCTATGACAACCAAGAGACCCAGTACTTC. The full variable domain, in which reference TRBV7-9 and TRBJ2-5 provide the parts outside the CDR3, is DTGVSQNPRHKITKRGQNVTFRCDPISEHNRLYWYRQTLGQGPEFLTYFQNEAQLEKSRLLSDRFSAERPKGSFSTLEIQRTEQGDSAMYLCASSYDNQETQYFGPGTRLLVL.

The rearrangement uses TRBV12-3 or TRBV12-4 and TRBJ1-5, with a tentative D call TRBD1 (6 bases). The CDR3 is 13 amino acids. Trimming left V 6 bases short and J 5 bases short, with 11 bases between. The CDR3 nucleotides read TGTGCCAGCAGCCGGGGGGGCGATCAGCCCCAGCATTTT. It encodes CASSRGGDQPQHF.

This chain uses TRBV18 with TRBJ1-3; D gene unclear. Trimming removed 3 bases from V and 0 bases from J, with 12 bases in between. Germline values: CDR1 KGHSH, CDR2 LQKENI. This CDR3 has 16 amino acids. In DNA, the CDR3 is TGTGCCAGCTCACCGCGGGCGGGTTTCTCTGGAAACACCATATATTTT. Its protein product is CASSPRAGFSGNTIYF.

This sequence joins TRBV6-1 and TRBJ2-5; 9 positions agree with TRBD1. The CDR3 sequence is 16 residues long. Germline V gene sequence: CDR1 MNHNS, CDR2 SASEGT. The V and J ends lost 4 bases and 2 bases, in that order; junction bases with no gene match: 8. The DNA of the CDR3 is TGTGCCAGCAGTGCCTCCGGGACAGGGCCACAAGAGACCCAGTACTTC. Encoded protein: CASSASGTGPQETQYF.

As for this clone: Within the sample, other DNA sequences also encode this same CDR3. This chain joins TRBV7-2 and TRBJ1-4; D might be TRBD1 (5 bases). Looked up from germline, CDR1 is SGHTA and CDR2 is FQGNSA. Trimming stripped 7 bases from V and 0 bases from J, with 15 bases between. This CDR3 has 16 amino acids. CDR3 nucleotides: TGTGCCAGCAAGGGGTACGGGACTTCAACTAATGAAAAACTGTTTTTT. It is translated as CASKGYGTSTNEKLFF.

The V call is TRBV2, the J call TRBJ2-6; D is perhaps TRBD1 (5 bases). V dropped 6 bases and J dropped 4 bases, with 10 bases sitting between them. Germline assignment: CDR1 SNHLY and CDR2 FYNNEI. CDR3 length: 14 amino acids. The CDR3 coding sequence is TGTGCCAGCAGAGACAGAGCCGGGGCCAACGTCCTGACTTTC. It encodes CASRDRAGANVLTF.

This chain joins TRBV24-1 and TRBJ2-1; 9 positions match TRBD2. This CDR3 has 16 amino acids. Germline V lookup: CDR1 KGHDR, CDR2 SFDVKD. Germline trimming cut 8 bases from V and 0 bases from J; bases unmatched to any gene: 7. CDR3 nucleotides: TGTGCCACCACCTCAAATAGCGGGAGCTCCTACAATGAGCAGTTCTTC. Its protein product is CATTSNSGSSYNEQFF.

The rearrangement uses TRBV2 and TRBJ1-4, with TRBD1 identical over 7 bases. The CDR3 is 15 residues long. Germline CDR1 and CDR2: SNHLY and FYNNEI. Trimming removed 6 bases from V and 0 bases from J; junction bases left unmatched: 4. DNA for the CDR3: TGTGCCAGCAGGCTACAGGGGACAACTAATGAAAAACTGTTTTTT. Its protein is CASRLQGTTNEKLFF.

This chain connects TRBV19 to TRBJ1-1; weak D call: TRBD1 (5 bases). The CDR3 runs to 14 residues. Germline-derived CDR1 and CDR2 are LNHDA and SQIVND (reference sequence). Trimming took off 7 bases at V and 0 bases at J, with 12 bases between the two ends. CDR3 region: CASKAGHMNTEAFF. The CDR3 region has the DNA TGTGCCAGTAAAGCAGGACACATGAACACTGAAGCTTTCTTT.

This chain uses TRBV7-3 with TRBJ2-5; D gene unclear. Trimming left V 1 base short and J 1 base short, with 4 bases between. The CDR3 is made up of 13 amino acids. Germline loops: CDR1 SGHTA, CDR2 FQGTGA. CDR3 loop: CASSLNTQETQYF. For the CDR3, the DNA is TGTGCCAGCAGCTTAAACACCCAAGAGACCCAGTACTTC.

The V call is TRBV7-6, the J call TRBJ2-5; a weak D match, TRBD2 (6 bases). The CDR3 is 17 amino acids. V dropped 4 bases and J dropped 0 bases, with 18 bases sitting between them. The V gene's germline CDR1 is SGHVS and CDR2 FNYEAQ. Here the CDR3 DNA reads TGTGCCAGCAGCTCTCCTGGCGCGGGCGGGAACCAAGAGACCCAGTACTTC. Translation: CASSSPGAGGNQETQYF.

The chain carries TRBV29-1 and TRBJ2-3; no definite D call. Trimming stripped 8 bases from V and 1 base from J, with 10 bases between. Germline CDR1 reads SQVTM; CDR2 reads ANQGSEA. This CDR3 is built from 12 residues. The chain's CDR3 is CSTHYRTDTQYF. The CDR3 coding sequence is TGCAGCACTCATTACCGCACAGATACGCAGTATTTT.

The chain is built from TRBV27 and TRBJ1-5, with D possibly TRBD1 on 5 matching bases. Germline CDR1 MNHEY, CDR2 SMNVEV (reference sequence). V dropped 6 bases and J dropped 6 bases, with 21 bases sitting between them. The length of the CDR3 is 16 residues. The CDR3 here is CASRPQDTFIFQPQHF. The CDR3 coding sequence is TGTGCCAGCAGGCCTCAGGACACCTTTATCTTTCAGCCCCAGCATTTT.

This clone was recorded only once. V usage is TRBV11-2 and J usage is TRBJ2-7; 10 bases align to TRBD2. The germline V gene has CDR1 SGHAT and CDR2 FQNNGV. V lost 5 bases to trimming and J lost 7 bases; unmatched junction nucleotides: 11. The CDR3 sequence is 15 residues long. The CDR3 sequence: CASSAKGTSAREQYF. CDR3 nucleotides: TGTGCCAGCAGCGCGAAGGGGACTAGCGCTCGGGAGCAGTACTTC.

This chain connects TRBV7-9 to TRBJ1-2; D might be TRBD1 (5 bases). The germline V and J ends were trimmed by 3 bases and 4 bases, with 15 bases remaining between them. This CDR3 is built from 15 residues. CDR1 and CDR2 from the germline V gene are SEHNR and FQNEAQ (reference sequence). The CDR3 protein is CASSFDSSPGYGYTF. The CDR3 nucleotides are TGTGCCAGCAGCTTCGACAGTTCCCCGGGCTATGGCTACACCTTC.

This clone appeared once. V is TRBV15 and J is TRBJ1-1; TRBD1 matches at 7 bases. The CDR3 loop spans 15 amino acids. The germline V gene has CDR1 LNHNV and CDR2 YYDKDF (reference sequence). J lost 0 bases, V lost 6 bases, and 7 bases had no gene match. The CDR3 DNA is TGTGCCACCAGGATCGACAGGGTAATGAACACTGAAGCTTTCTTT. It codes for CATRIDRVMNTEAFF.

This chain uses TRBV6-6 with TRBJ1-5; 7 bases map to TRBD1. CDR3 length equals 14 residues. V trimming: 6 bases; J trimming: 5 bases; junction bases outside the gene matches: 7. Per the germline V gene, CDR1 is MNHNY and CDR2 is SVGAGI (reference sequence). The CDR3 reads CASRTGQKYQPQHF. CDR3 coding DNA: TGTGCCAGCAGAACGGGACAGAAATATCAGCCCCAGCATTTT.

The chain recombines TRBV9 with TRBJ1-6; TRBD1 aligns across 9 bases. Germline values: CDR1 SGDLS, CDR2 YYNGEE. V gave up 0 bases and J gave up 0 bases; unmatched junction bases: 4. CDR3 length: 18 amino acids. The DNA of the CDR3 is TGTGCCAGCAGCGTAGGACAGGGGGGGACCTCCTATAATTCACCCCTCCACTTT. Translated: CASSVGQGGTSYNSPLHF.

V gene TRBV7-2 combines with J gene TRBJ2-1; D gene uncertain. Trimming removed 2 bases from V and 3 bases from J, with 14 bases in between. The CDR3 has 16 amino acids. Germline assignment: CDR1 SGHTA and CDR2 FQGNSA. The CDR3 nucleotides read TGTGCCAGCAGCTTATGGAGACCCGTGGACTACAATGAGCAGTTCTTC. This sequence encodes CASSLWRPVDYNEQFF.